This T cell receptor beta chain emerged from a study of shared clonotypes between healthy human individuals (dated by TCRdb to about 2020). Some background on the complete study: The cohort comprised two women and three men aged 18 to 49 years. Different laboratories and diverse techniques were used to prepare libraries and sequence TCR repertoires, to increase sequencing depth and limit assay-specific biases. Per donor, three plates each were used for CD4 naive and CD4 memory, two for CD8 naive, and one for CD8 memory. Leukapheresis yielded between about 0.94 and 8.9 billion PBMCs per donor. To estimate repertoire size and how much clonotypes are shared between individuals, the study performed deep sequencing of blood TCR repertoires from a few healthy adults.

The donors were healthy, HIV-negative adults with no recently reported acute infections or vaccinations. Only Caucasian adults living in Nashville, Tennessee, USA were represented among the donors. CD4+ T cells were enriched by magnetic negative selection, after which naive cells were positively selected on CD45RA and the negative fraction was taken as the memory subset. Blood was obtained by leukapheresis, after which PBMCs were separated by Ficoll-Histopaque density gradient centrifugation and cryopreserved in liquid nitrogen vapor phase. Analytical flow cytometry was used to check the purity and quantity of each magnetically sorted T cell population. Each sorted fraction had its genomic DNA isolated and then quantified by UV absorbance on a Nanodrop 2000c. Trimming removed 2 bases from V and 4 bases from J, leaving 8 bases between the germline ends. For CDR1 and CDR2, the germline V gene lists MDHEN and SYDVKM. The CDR3 numbers 14 residues from cysteine through phenylalanine. Just the 42-base CDR3 DNA is kept, in frame starting at base 1.

Points on this clone: Which antigen it targets is not known. The sample holds no much larger clone one base away, and base qualities are not on file.

Overall results and qualifications from the work: Sampling was restricted to blood, and TCR repertoires in tissue are likely to differ from TCR repertoires in blood. Larger estimated clonotype richness was generally found for naive subsets than for memory subsets. Across a few donors, about 5.2% of naive CD4, approximately 4% of naive CD8, approximately 2.5% of memory CD4, and around 0.4% of memory CD8 clonotypes were shared. Pairwise subsampling led to the expectation that sequencing depth would affect the degree of clonotype sharing among donors. The genetic and exposure-history diversity represented was limited by the small number of donors. Incomplete sequencing was indicated by rarefaction of sorted-subset datasets, despite the large sequencing depth. Higher generation probabilities were observed for clonotypes shared by all four sorted-subset donors than for non-shared clonotypes.

Using the deep immunoSEQ assay, multiplex PCR amplified TCR CDR3 regions from genomic DNA. Extracted genomic DNA from each cell subset was distributed evenly across all wells of several immunoSEQ 96-well plates, and each plate was treated as a replicate. Each replicate PCR for sorted subsets received approximately 220 ng genomic DNA, equal to roughly 29,000 T cell genomes. Purified libraries were quantified with a Qubit 3.0 fluorometer, sized on a Bioanalyzer 2100, and re-quantified with the KAPA Library Quantification kit. Every immunoSEQ 96-well plate was sequenced on a separate single-read 150-cycle Illumina NextSeq 550 flow cell. The original pipeline was this. The immunoSEQ output contained only junctional sequences without quality scores, so filtering could not match that applied to full-length reads. Sequences were annotated with PyIR, a Python wrapper for IgBLAST v1.9, and V/J genes and CDR3 were assigned using IMGT germline references. Reads were filtered out if the reads had weak V/J assignments (E-value above 1e-6), no CDR3, stop codons, out-of-frame junctions, or ambiguous translated residues. V3J clonotypes were defined by identical inferred V gene, J gene, and CDR3 amino acid sequence. Percentage overlap between repertoires was calculated by dividing the number of shared unique clonotypes by the size of the smaller repertoire. RTK rarefaction, the Chao1 estimator, and Recon v2.1 estimates of unobserved clonotypes were used to assess repertoire richness. Generation probabilities for all TCRbeta clonotypes obtained by the gDNA method from several donors were computed using OLGA. TCRdb retrieved this table from immuneACCESS and kept in-frame rearrangements only. Not all clones are present; in checked studies, unresolved V genes account for under half, and no reason is known for the remainder. The V and J calls and clone size are taken from that table; D and trimming were inferred from the DNA. The sample table holds some 1 million clones, of which under 80% were seen once. The ten largest clones capture roughly 1.4% of the sample.

The sequence was collected from a man aged 18-30 years in good health. Sequencing was done on a sample of memory CD4+ T cells sorted from blood. The cell subset or site label, read with the paper, signifies: CD45RA-negative fraction. The sequence is built from TRBV28 and TRBJ2-2, with a weak D call of TRBD2 (6 bases match). The DNA sequence reads TGTGCCAGCAGTTTAGGCGGGGTCACCGGGGAGCTGTTTTTT. The encoded protein is CASSLGGVTGELFF.